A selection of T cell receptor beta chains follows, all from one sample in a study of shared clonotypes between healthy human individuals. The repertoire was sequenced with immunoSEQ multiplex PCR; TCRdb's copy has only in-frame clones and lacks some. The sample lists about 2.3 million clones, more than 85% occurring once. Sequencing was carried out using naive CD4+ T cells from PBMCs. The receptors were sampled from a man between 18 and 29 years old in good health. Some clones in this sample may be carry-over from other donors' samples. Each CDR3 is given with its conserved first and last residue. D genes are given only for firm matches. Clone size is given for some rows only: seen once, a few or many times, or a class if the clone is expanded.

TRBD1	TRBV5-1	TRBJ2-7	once	CASSPGWDSAYEQYF	TGCGCCAGCAGCCCCGGTTGGGACAGCGCCTACGAGCAGTACTTC
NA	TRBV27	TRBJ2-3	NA	CASRTRDTQYF	TGTGCCAGCAGGACCCGAGATACGCAGTATTTT
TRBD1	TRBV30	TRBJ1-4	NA	CACINKGGQRRNEKLFF	TGTGCCTGCATAAATAAAGGGGGACAGCGGAGGAATGAAAAACTGTTTTTT
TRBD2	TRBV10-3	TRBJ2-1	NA	CAISESSGSPANEQFF	TGTGCCATCAGTGAGTCGAGCGGGAGTCCCGCCAATGAGCAGTTCTTC
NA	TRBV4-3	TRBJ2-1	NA	CASSQGQDRSPYNEQFF	TGCGCCAGCAGCCAAGGCCAAGACAGGTCCCCCTACAATGAGCAGTTCTTC
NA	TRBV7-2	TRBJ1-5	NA	CASSFMQDSNQPQHF	TGTGCCAGCAGCTTTATGCAGGATAGCAATCAGCCCCAGCATTTT
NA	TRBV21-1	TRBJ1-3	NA	CASSPLPDRVGGNTIYF	TGTGCCAGCAGCCCGCTGCCTGACAGGGTGGGTGGAAACACCATATATTTT
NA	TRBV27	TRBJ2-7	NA	CASSLSSQGYEQYF	TGTGCCAGCAGTTTATCGAGCCAGGGCTACGAGCAGTACTTC
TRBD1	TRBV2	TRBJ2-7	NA	CASENRGYEQYF	TGTGCCAGCGAAAACAGGGGTTACGAGCAGTACTTC
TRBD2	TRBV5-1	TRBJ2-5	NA	CASALAGDQETQYF	TGCGCCAGCGCGCTAGCGGGAGATCAGGAGACCCAGTACTTC
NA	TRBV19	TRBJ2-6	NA	CASSITGANVLTF	TGTGCCAGTAGTATTACTGGGGCCAACGTCCTGACTTTC
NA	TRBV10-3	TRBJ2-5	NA	CAISESASPETQYF	TGTGCCATCAGTGAGTCGGCTAGCCCGGAGACCCAGTACTTC
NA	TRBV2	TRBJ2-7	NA	CASSGGYEQYF	TGTGCCAGCAGTGGGGGGTACGAGCAGTACTTC
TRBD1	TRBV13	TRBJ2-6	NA	CASSLSGQGSPGANVLTF	TGTGCCAGCAGCTTATCCGGACAGGGTTCTCCTGGGGCCAACGTCCTGACTTTC
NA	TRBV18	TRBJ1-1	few	CASSPLGRPLEAFF	TGTGCCAGCTCACCACTAGGCAGGCCGCTAGAAGCTTTCTTT
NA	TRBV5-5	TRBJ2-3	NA	CASSLREASSSDTQYF	TGTGCCAGCAGCTTGCGTGAGGCTAGCTCCTCAGATACGCAGTATTTT
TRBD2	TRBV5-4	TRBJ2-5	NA	CASSPSTSIETQYF	TGTGCCAGCAGCCCATCGACTAGCATAGAGACCCAGTACTTC
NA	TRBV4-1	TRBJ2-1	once	CASSQDERSSYNEQFF	TGCGCCAGCAGCCAAGATGAGCGATCCAGTTACAATGAGCAGTTCTTC
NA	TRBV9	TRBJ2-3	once	CASSVTGSSTDTQYF	TGTGCCAGCAGCGTCACCGGGAGTAGCACAGATACGCAGTATTTT
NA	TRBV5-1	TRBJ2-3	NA	CASSSAGPLPPDTQYF	TGCGCCAGCAGCTCCGCCGGGCCTCTCCCCCCAGATACGCAGTATTTT
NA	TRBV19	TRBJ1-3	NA	CASSPTTGNTIYF	TGTGCCAGTAGCCCTACGACCGGAAACACCATATATTTT
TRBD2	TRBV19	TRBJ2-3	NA	CASRVAGGPDTQYF	TGTGCCAGTAGAGTAGCGGGAGGGCCAGATACGCAGTATTTT
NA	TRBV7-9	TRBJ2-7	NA	CASSRGVSPLSYEQYF	TGTGCCAGCAGCAGAGGGGTCTCCCCACTCTCCTACGAGCAGTACTTC
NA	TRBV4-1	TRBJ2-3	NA	CASSQALGNTDTQYF	TGCGCCAGCAGCCAAGCTTTGGGTAACACAGATACGCAGTATTTT
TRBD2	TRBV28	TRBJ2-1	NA	CASSWGGPNEQFF	TGTGCCAGCAGTTGGGGGGGTCCCAATGAGCAGTTCTTC
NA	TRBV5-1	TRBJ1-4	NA	CASSFSGTDEKLFF	TGCGCCAGCAGCTTCTCCGGGACGGATGAAAAACTGTTTTTT
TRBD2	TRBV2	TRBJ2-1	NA	CASVGDWTSGRSSYNEQFF	TGTGCCAGCGTCGGGGACTGGACTAGCGGACGGAGCTCCTACAATGAGCAGTTCTTC
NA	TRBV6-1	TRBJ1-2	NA	CASSDTRGSYGYTF	TGTGCCAGCAGTGACACCCGAGGTAGCTATGGCTACACCTTC
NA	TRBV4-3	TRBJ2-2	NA	CASSQPNTGELFF	TGCGCCAGCAGCCAACCGAACACCGGGGAGCTGTTTTTT
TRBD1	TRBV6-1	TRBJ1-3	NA	CASSQTGAGNTIYF	TGTGCCAGCAGTCAGACAGGGGCCGGAAACACCATATATTTT
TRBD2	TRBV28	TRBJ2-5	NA	CASSLGTSGSSQETQYF	TGTGCCAGCAGCCTGGGGACTAGCGGGAGCAGCCAAGAGACCCAGTACTTC
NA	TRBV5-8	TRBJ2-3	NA	CASSQASSTDTQYF	TGTGCCAGCTCCCAAGCCAGCTCCACAGATACGCAGTATTTT
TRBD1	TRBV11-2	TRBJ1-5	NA	CASSSNRGDQPQHF	TGTGCCAGCAGTTCAAACAGGGGCGACCAGCCCCAGCATTTT
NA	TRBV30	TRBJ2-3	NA	CAWTRDGGRTDTQYF	TGTGCCTGGACCCGGGACGGCGGACGAACAGATACGCAGTATTTT
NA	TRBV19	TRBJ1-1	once	CASSRQENTEAFF	TGTGCCAGCTCGAGACAGGAGAACACTGAAGCTTTCTTT
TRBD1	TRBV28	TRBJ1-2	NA	CASSSYTTGERDNGYTF	TGTGCCAGCAGTTCCTACACCACAGGGGAGCGGGATAATGGCTACACCTTC
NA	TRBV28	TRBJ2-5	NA	CASSKGPPETQYF	TGTGCCAGCAGCAAGGGACCCCCTGAGACCCAGTACTTC
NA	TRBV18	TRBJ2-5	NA	CASATQGRETQYF	TGTGCCAGCGCAACTCAGGGTCGCGAGACCCAGTACTTC
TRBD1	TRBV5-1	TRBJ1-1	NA	CASSLQGGMNTEAFF	TGCGCCAGCAGCTTACAGGGGGGAATGAACACTGAAGCTTTCTTT
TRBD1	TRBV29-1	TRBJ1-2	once	CSVVGQAYYGYTF	TGCAGCGTTGTTGGACAGGCCTACTATGGCTACACCTTC
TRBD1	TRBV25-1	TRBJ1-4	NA	CASSESGTGGNEKLFF	TGTGCCAGCAGTGAATCTGGGACAGGGGGTAATGAAAAACTGTTTTTT
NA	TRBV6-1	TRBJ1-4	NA	CASTDFRTTNEKLFF	TGTGCCAGCACTGACTTCAGGACAACTAATGAAAAACTGTTTTTT
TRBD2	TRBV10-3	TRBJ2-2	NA	CAISEFRGANTGELFF	TGTGCCATCAGTGAGTTTCGGGGGGCGAACACCGGGGAGCTGTTTTTT
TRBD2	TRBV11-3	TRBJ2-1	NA	CASSAGTSGYNEQFF	TGTGCCAGCAGCGCCGGGACTAGCGGCTACAATGAGCAGTTCTTC
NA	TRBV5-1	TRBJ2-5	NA	CASSLAATRQETQYF	TGCGCCAGCAGCTTGGCGGCGACAAGACAAGAGACCCAGTACTTC
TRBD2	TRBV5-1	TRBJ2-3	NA	CASSPGTSGMADTQYF	TGCGCCAGCAGCCCCGGGACTAGCGGGATGGCAGATACGCAGTATTTT
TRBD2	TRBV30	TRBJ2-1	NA	CAWKGSGKGNEQFF	TGTGCCTGGAAAGGTAGCGGGAAGGGCAATGAGCAGTTCTTC
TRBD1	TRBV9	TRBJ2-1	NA	CASSRDRGRVEQFF	TGTGCCAGCAGCCGGGACAGGGGGCGGGTTGAGCAGTTCTTC
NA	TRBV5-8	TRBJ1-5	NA	CASSSWTGNQPQHF	TGTGCCAGCAGCTCATGGACAGGCAATCAGCCCCAGCATTTT
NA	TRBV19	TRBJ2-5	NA	CASRGAEGETQYF	TGTGCCAGTAGGGGCGCGGAGGGGGAGACCCAGTACTTC